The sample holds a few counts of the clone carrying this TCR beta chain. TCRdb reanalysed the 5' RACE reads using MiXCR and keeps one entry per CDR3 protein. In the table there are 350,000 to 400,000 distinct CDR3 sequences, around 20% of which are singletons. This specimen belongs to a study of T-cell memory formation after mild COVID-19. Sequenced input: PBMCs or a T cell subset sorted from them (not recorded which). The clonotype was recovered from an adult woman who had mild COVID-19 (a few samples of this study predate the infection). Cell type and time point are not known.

CDR3 protein: CASSTLAGANYNEQFF. CDR3 DNA sequence: TGTGCCAGCAGCACCCTAGCGGGGGCAAACTACAATGAGCAGTTCTTC. This rearrangement joins TRBV7-6 to TRBJ2-1, with 10 bases identical to TRBD2. The ends lost 5 bases at V and 3 bases at J; junction bases unmatched: 7. Per germline, CDR1 SGHVS and CDR2 FNYEAQ. The CDR3 has 16 amino acids.